These T cell receptor beta chains were read from a single sample in a study of low-dose radiotherapy and immunotherapy resistance in tumors. TCRdb re-called the reads through MiXCR, storing one row per CDR3 protein. The table has about 44,000 distinct CDR3 sequences, 20% to 25% seen once. The starting material was PBMCs, obtained after low-dose radiotherapy plus immunotherapy. The receptors were sampled from a male donor with prostate cancer. CDR3s include the opening cysteine and the closing phenylalanine or tryptophan. The order of the fields is D gene, J gene, clone size, V gene, CDR3 protein, CDR3 DNA. D genes are given only for firm matches. Not all rows give a size; the values are once, few, many and, for expanded clones, a class.

>.|TRBJ2-1|.|TRBV7-9
CASSLAGVGDEQFF
TGTGCCAGCAGCTTAGCAGGAGTCGGCGATGAGCAGTTCTTC
>.|TRBJ2-7|many|TRBV27
CASSLFRNSYEQYF
TGTGCCAGCAGTTTATTTCGGAACTCCTACGAGCAGTACTTC
>.|TRBJ1-1|many|TRBV6-6
CASSYGGMAEAFF
TGTGCCAGCAGTTACGGGGGCATGGCTGAAGCTTTCTTT
>TRBD2|TRBJ2-1|many|TRBV7-8
CASSLGLAGYNEQFF
TGTGCCAGCAGCTTAGGACTAGCGGGCTACAATGAGCAGTTCTTC
>.|TRBJ1-2|many|TRBV19
CASSILSGVNYGYTF
TGTGCCAGTAGTATATTAAGCGGGGTTAACTATGGCTACACCTTC
>TRBD1|TRBJ1-2|many|TRBV20-1
CSARPRQGEGYTF
TGCAGTGCTAGACCTCGACAGGGTGAAGGCTACACCTTC
>TRBD2|TRBJ2-2|many|TRBV11-2
CASTAAAGGTGELFF
TGTGCCAGCACCGCGGCGGCGGGGGGGACCGGGGAGCTGTTTTTT
>TRBD1|TRBJ1-2|many|TRBV19
CASSIEDRASLGYTF
TGTGCCAGTAGTATAGAGGACAGGGCCTCTTTGGGCTACACCTTC
>.|TRBJ2-2|few|TRBV24-1
CATTNTGELFFF
.
>TRBD1|TRBJ1-6|.|TRBV5-1
CASSIGQGGNSPLHF
TGCGCCAGCAGCATTGGACAGGGCGGTAATTCACCCCTCCACTTT
>.|TRBJ1-2|many|TRBV2
CASSDIRGDGYTF
TGTGCCAGCAGTGACATTCGGGGAGACGGCTACACCTTC
>.|TRBJ2-1|many|TRBV19
CASSIIRGNEQFF
TGTGCCAGTAGTATAATAAGGGGGAATGAGCAGTTCTTC
>.|TRBJ1-1|medium-sized|TRBV29-1
CSVAHTEAFF
TGCAGCGTCGCGCACACTGAAGCTTTCTTT
>.|TRBJ2-7|.|TRBV5-1
CASSLAWDEAGEQYF
TGCGCCAGCAGCTTGGCCTGGGACGAAGCAGGGGAGCAGTACTTC
>TRBD2|TRBJ2-1|many|TRBV2
CASKGGSGRGYNEQFF
TGTGCCAGCAAGGGGGGTAGCGGGAGGGGGTACAATGAGCAGTTCTTC
>.|TRBJ1-2|medium-sized|TRBV6-6
CATTVAGTNYGYTF
TGTGCTACCACCGTTGCAGGAACGAACTATGGCTACACCTTC
>.|TRBJ1-5|many|TRBV21-1
CASSDVGRSRDNQPQHF
TGTGCCAGCAGCGATGTTGGGAGGTCCAGGGACAATCAGCCCCAGCATTTT
>TRBD2|TRBJ2-1|many|TRBV7-9
CASSHRTSGYNEQFF
TGTGCCAGCAGCCATCGTACTAGCGGGTACAATGAGCAGTTCTTC
>TRBD1|TRBJ2-7|.|TRBV5-1
CASSWQGAYEQYF
TGCGCCAGCAGTTGGCAGGGGGCTTACGAGCAGTACTTC
>TRBD1|TRBJ2-7|many|TRBV6-2/TRBV6-3
CAGRGDRVVDEQYF
TGTGCCGGCAGGGGAGACAGGGTGGTTGACGAGCAGTACTTC
>.|TRBJ2-3|many|TRBV6-6
CASSYPLGAPLGDTQYF
TGTGCCAGCAGTTACCCCCTGGGAGCACCCCTGGGAGATACGCAGTATTTT
>.|TRBJ2-3|many|TRBV10-3
CAISRRRDLEADTQYF
TGTGCCATCAGTCGAAGACGGGACTTAGAGGCGGATACGCAGTATTTT
>TRBD1|TRBJ2-1|many|TRBV10-2
CASTTGNEQFF
TGCGCCAGCACGACAGGGAATGAGCAGTTCTTC
>.|TRBJ2-2|many|TRBV5-5
CASSLIALNTGELFF
TGTGCCAGCAGCTTGATAGCGTTGAACACCGGGGAGCTGTTTTTT
>TRBD1|TRBJ2-7|many|TRBV19
CASSPTGIEQYF
TGTGCCAGTAGCCCGACAGGGATCGAGCAGTACTTC
>.|TRBJ2-1|many|TRBV2
CASSENEQFF
TGTGCCAGCAGTGAGAATGAGCAGTTCTTC
>.|TRBJ2-6|.|TRBV27
CASSRQQGANVLTF
TGTGCCAGCAGTCGTCAACAGGGGGCCAACGTCCTGACTTTC
>TRBD1|TRBJ2-2|many|TRBV11-3
CASSFSGTGNTGELFF
TGTGCCAGCAGCTTTTCTGGGACAGGGAACACCGGGGAGCTGTTTTTT
>TRBD2|TRBJ2-7|.|TRBV6-2/TRBV6-3
CASSSGSGLAHYEQYF
TGTGCCAGCAGTTCCGGGTCGGGACTAGCCCACTACGAGCAGTACTTC
>.|TRBJ2-1|few|TRBV5-1
CASSLALTASYNEQFF
TGCGCCAGCAGCTTGGCCTTGACAGCTTCCTACAATGAGCAGTTCTTC
>.|TRBJ1-5|once|TRBV6-2/TRBV6-3
CASSEVTGDQPQHF
TGTGCCAGCAGTGAAGTCACTGGGGATCAGCCCCAGCATTTT
>.|TRBJ2-1|many|TRBV5-4
CASSSGQHSYNEQFF
TGTGCCAGCAGCTCGGGACAACATTCCTACAATGAGCAGTTCTTC
>.|TRBJ1-5|.|TRBV21-1
CASSKEWATGPRDQPQHF
TGTGCCAGCAGCAAAGAGTGGGCCACCGGGCCCAGGGATCAGCCCCAGCATTTT
>.|TRBJ1-2|many|TRBV29-1
CSVGAGTNYGYTF
TGCAGCGTTGGGGCAGGGACTAACTATGGCTACACCTTC
>.|TRBJ2-3|many|TRBV7-9
CASRRTSTDTQYF
TGTGCCAGCAGACGGACTAGCACAGATACGCAGTATTTT
>.|TRBJ1-4|many|TRBV2
CASSDGRGGEKLFF
TGTGCCAGCAGTGACGGCAGGGGCGGTGAAAAACTGTTTTTT
>TRBD1|TRBJ1-1|many|TRBV3-1
CASTLGQGARFYTEAFF
TGTGCCAGCACCCTAGGACAGGGGGCTAGGTTCTACACTGAAGCTTTCTTT
>.|TRBJ2-5|many|TRBV9
CASSVGTSGETQYF
TGTGCCAGCAGCGTTGGTACCAGTGGAGAGACCCAGTACTTC
>TRBD2|TRBJ2-7|many|TRBV5-1
CASSSRGSGIYEQYF
TGCGCCAGCAGCTCCCGGGGTAGCGGGATCTACGAGCAGTACTTC
>TRBD1|TRBJ2-5|.|TRBV24-1
CATQDRALETQYF
TGTGCCACCCAGGACAGGGCCCTAGAGACCCAGTACTTC
>.|TRBJ1-4|many|TRBV5-4
CASSPASDEKLFF
TGTGCCAGCAGCCCCGCCTCTGATGAAAAACTGTTTTTT